The T cell receptor (beta chain) under discussion was sequenced for a study of brain T cells in children with intractable seizures (dated by TCRdb to 2020 to 2023). With regard to the full study: A NanoString immunology panel was first used to screen resected brain tissue from 53 pediatric epilepsy surgery cases for immune gene transcripts. Among the approximately 12 selected surgery cases, pre-surgery blood was additionally sequenced for eight, leaving four cases with brain tissue only. What the authors observed across the whole study: Because pre- and post-surgery blood were sequenced to different depths, clones absent from the pre-surgery sample may reflect undersampling. Viral specificity was inferred only from CDR3 sequence similarity, and patients' HCMV serostatus was unknown.

TCR beta chain sequences were generated from genomic DNA using the immunoSEQ assay. The published analysis was carried out like this. Any CDR3 sequence that did not begin with the conserved framework cysteine at position 104 was removed by hand. To get clonality, the normalized Shannon's Diversity Index was subtracted from one, giving values from 0 (maximal diversity) to 1 (oligoclonal). Chi-squared comparison-of-proportions tests were used to check whether the frequency of the same CDR3 differed between samples, for example brain versus blood. Public clonotypes were identified through searches of immuneACCESS, and similarity to known antiviral clonotypes was evaluated with the VDJdb browser. The immuneACCESS repertoire file appears here via TCRdb, limited to in-frame rearrangements. These files lack a portion of the clones; in checked studies, under half of the deficit traces to unresolved V genes, and the cause of the others is not known. From that table come the V and J calls and clone size; the DNA was used to work out D and trimming. A total of 340,000 or so clones appear in this sample, roughly 92% of them only once. Clones ranked in the top ten supply 4.5% to 7% of the sample.

Read against the paper, the sample's time point label means: blood from clinic visit 5 months post-surgery; TSC patient then seizure free. The surgery cases showing the highest brain T cell transcript signatures were chosen for TCR beta chain sequencing of brain tissue and, when available, of blood. Before surgery, the patients had been given at least one anti-epileptic drug. TCR-sequenced patients were children with drug-resistant epilepsy due to tuberous sclerosis complex, focal cortical dysplasia, Rasmussen encephalitis or hemimegalencephaly. Bulk genomic DNA was extracted from unsorted brain tissue and whole blood with the Monarch genomic DNA purification kit. The cysteine opens and the phenylalanine closes a CDR3 of 20 amino acids. Here the CDR3 DNA is all that survives: 60 bases in frame from base 1. As regards this clone: Its antigen is still unknown. Nothing much larger sits one base from this clone, and base qualities are not available.

This TCR derives from a boy younger than two with tuberous sclerosis and intractable seizures. The rearranged segments are TRBV12-1 and TRBJ2-6; TRBD2 reflects the table's D call only, with no check against the DNA. TRBV12-1 is classified as a pseudogene. This specimen was peripheral blood, taken 4 to 6 months after surgery. The DNA reads as follows: TGTGCCAGCAGGCACGGAAGCGGGGGCCACAACAATTCTGGGGCCAACGTCCTGACTTTC. This is translated as CASRHGSGGHNNSGANVLTF.